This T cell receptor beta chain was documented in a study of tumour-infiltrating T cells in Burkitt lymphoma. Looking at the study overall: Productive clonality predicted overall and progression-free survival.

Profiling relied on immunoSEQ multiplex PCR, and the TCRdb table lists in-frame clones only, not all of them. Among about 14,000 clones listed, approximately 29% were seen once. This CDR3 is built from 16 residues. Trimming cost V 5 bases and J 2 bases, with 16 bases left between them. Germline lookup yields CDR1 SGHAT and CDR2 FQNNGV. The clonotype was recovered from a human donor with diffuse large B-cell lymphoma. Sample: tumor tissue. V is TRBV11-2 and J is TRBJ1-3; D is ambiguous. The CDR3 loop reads CASSHLGSGPGNTIYF. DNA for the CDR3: TGTGCCAGCAGCCACTTAGGTTCAGGACCTGGAAACACCATATATTTT. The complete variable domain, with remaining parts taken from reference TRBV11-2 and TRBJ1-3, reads EAGVAQSPRYKIIEKRQSVAFWCNPISGHATLYWYQQILGQGPKLLIQFQNNGVVDDSQLPKDRFSAERLKGVDSTLKIQPAKLEDSAVYLCASSHLGSGPGNTIYFGEGSWLTVV.